This note documents a single T cell receptor beta chain sequence. The antigen it recognizes is unknown. The sample holds no much larger clone one base away, and base qualities are not on file. For TCR beta library preparation, approximately 2 micrograms of genomic DNA was extracted from cryopreserved PBMCs. Longitudinal blood samples from CLL patients on ibrutinib monotherapy were analyzed using high-throughput TCR beta sequencing. The patients took part in an open-label, single-center phase 2 trial of ibrutinib monotherapy. A MiSeq instrument was used for deep resolution sequencing, which targeted depths ranging from 1 in 1 million up to 1 in 200,000 T cells, with coverage averaging 10x for each clonotype. The immunoSEQ hsTCRB Kit was used to generate the TCR beta libraries. Per the original workflow: Data were analyzed with ImmunoSEQ Data Assistant and ImmunoSEQ Analyzer, with V, D and J genes assigned per IMGT definitions. Clonality was computed as one minus normalized Shannon entropy of productive rearrangement frequencies, ranging from 0 to 1. Only overrepresented clonotypes making up at least 0.05% of each patient's repertoire were included in the public clonotype analysis. Roughly 13 age-matched healthy donor repertoires from immuneACCESS served as clonality controls. TCRdb holds this immuneACCESS table with in-frame rearrangements only. Some clones are missing; in checked studies, unresolved V genes explain under half, and the rest has no known cause. V, J and clone size were drawn from that table, and D and trimming were deduced from the DNA. This sample lists about 84,000 clones; around 83% were detected once. The top ten clones comprise around 5% of the sample.

These data come from a study of cytotoxic CD8 clonotypes in ibrutinib-treated CLL (dated by TCRdb to about 2021). Looking at the study overall: The cohort was composed of 11 relapsed/refractory and about 15 treatment-naive patients; IGHV unmutated status was identified in under 18 patients. The response samples were drawn at a median of approximately 12 months into treatment, with a range of roughly 6 to 40 months. An average of around 250,000 productive templates and 94,082 productive rearrangements was obtained per sample. Partial responses were observed in about 25 patients and complete responses in 2; after a median follow-up of 68 months, remission was maintained in some 14 patients and progression was observed in about twelve. Longitudinal samples were obtainable from 26 of the 86 participants in the trial. Cryopreserved peripheral blood mononuclear cells were collected before treatment, at response, and at either disease progression or sustained remission.

Results the study describes overall, beyond this receptor: Sustained-remission and progressing patients did not have matched sampling times, and lymph node repertoires were not examined. Baseline clonality was found to be higher than that of age-matched healthy donors and was strongly correlated with circulating CD8+ T-cell counts. Public clonotypes were found to be uncommon and were observed to contract or remain stable during treatment; the increase in clonality was shown to reflect expansion of private clonotypes at ibrutinib response. At ibrutinib response clonality went up, during sustained remission it held steady, and at progression it dropped back toward baseline.

The sample was PBMCs, taken before ibrutinib treatment. The TCR comes from a human donor with chronic lymphocytic leukemia.

Read as DNA, the sequence is TGTGCCAGTAGTATAGTCAGTAGACGAGGGGAGACCCAGTACTTC. Its amino acids are CASSIVSRRGETQYF. Recombination connected TRBV19 to TRBJ2-5; the D gene is perhaps TRBD2, on 5 matching bases. Trimming removed 1 base from V and 5 bases from J, leaving 14 bases between the germline ends. The germline V gene (reference sequence) yields LNHDA for CDR1 and SQIVND for CDR2. The CDR3 covers 15 residues, taking in both the cysteine and the phenylalanine. Here the CDR3 DNA is all that survives: 45 bases in frame from base 1.